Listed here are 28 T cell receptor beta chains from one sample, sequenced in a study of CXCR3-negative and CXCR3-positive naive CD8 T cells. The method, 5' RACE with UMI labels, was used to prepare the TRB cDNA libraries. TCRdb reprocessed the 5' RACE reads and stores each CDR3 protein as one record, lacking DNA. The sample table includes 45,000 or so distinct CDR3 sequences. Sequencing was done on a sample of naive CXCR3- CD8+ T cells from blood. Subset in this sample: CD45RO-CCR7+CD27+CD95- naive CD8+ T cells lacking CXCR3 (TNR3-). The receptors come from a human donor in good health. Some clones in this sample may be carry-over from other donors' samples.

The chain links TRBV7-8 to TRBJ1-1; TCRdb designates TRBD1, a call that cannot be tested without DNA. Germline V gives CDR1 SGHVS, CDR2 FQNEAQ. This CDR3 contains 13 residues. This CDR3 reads CASIQGANTEAFF.

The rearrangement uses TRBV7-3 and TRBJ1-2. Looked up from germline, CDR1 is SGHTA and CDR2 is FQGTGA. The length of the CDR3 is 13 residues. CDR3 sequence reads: CASSTTGGYGYTF.

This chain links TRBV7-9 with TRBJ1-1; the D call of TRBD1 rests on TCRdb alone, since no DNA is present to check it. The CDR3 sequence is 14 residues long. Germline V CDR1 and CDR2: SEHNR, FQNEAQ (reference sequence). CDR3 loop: CASSLALGPTEAFF.

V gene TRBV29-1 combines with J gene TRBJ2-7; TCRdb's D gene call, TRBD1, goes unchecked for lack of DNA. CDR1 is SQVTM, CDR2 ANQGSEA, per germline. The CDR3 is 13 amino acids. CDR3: CSIPGQGPYEQYF.

CDR3 loop: CSVLTATYEQYF. The rearrangement joins TRBV29-1 to TRBJ2-7; the D gene TCRdb calls, TRBD1, cannot be checked with no DNA. CDR1 SQVTM and CDR2 ANQGSEA come from the germline V gene. The CDR3 has 12 amino acids.

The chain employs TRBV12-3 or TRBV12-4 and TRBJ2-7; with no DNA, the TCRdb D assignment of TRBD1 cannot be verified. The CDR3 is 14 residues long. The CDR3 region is CASSPPGGGWEQYF.

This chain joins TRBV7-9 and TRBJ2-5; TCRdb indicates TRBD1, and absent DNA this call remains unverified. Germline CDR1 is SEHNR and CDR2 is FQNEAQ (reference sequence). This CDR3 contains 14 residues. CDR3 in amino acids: CASSLLAGVETQYF.

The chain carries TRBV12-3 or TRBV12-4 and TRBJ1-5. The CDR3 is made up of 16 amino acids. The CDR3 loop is CASSHLAEDVHQPQHF.

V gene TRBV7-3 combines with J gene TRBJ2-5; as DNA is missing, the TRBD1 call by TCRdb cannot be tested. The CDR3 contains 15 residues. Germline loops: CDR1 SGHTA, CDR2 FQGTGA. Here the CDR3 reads CASSLAGQSRETQYF. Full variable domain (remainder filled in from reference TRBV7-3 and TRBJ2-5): GAGVSQTPSNKVTEKGKYVELRCDPISGHTALYWYRQSLGQGPEFLIYFQGTGAADDSGLPNDRFFAVRPEGSVSTLKIQRTERGDSAVYLCASSLAGQSRETQYFGPGTRLLVL.

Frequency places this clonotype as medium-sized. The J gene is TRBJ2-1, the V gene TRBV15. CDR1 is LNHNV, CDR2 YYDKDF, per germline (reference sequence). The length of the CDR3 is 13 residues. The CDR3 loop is CATSRDPRNEQFF.

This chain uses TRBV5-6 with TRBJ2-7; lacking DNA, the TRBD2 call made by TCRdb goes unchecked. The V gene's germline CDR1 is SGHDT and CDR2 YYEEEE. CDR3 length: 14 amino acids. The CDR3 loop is CASSGEGQPYEQYF.

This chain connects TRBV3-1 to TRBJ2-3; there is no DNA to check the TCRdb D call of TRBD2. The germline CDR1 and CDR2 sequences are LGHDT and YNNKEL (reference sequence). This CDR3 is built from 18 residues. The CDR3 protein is CASSQDREGRTSTDTQYF.

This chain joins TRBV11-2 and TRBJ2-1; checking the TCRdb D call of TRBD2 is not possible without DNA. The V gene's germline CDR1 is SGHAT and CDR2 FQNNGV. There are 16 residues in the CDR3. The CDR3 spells CASSLATSGSYNEQFF.

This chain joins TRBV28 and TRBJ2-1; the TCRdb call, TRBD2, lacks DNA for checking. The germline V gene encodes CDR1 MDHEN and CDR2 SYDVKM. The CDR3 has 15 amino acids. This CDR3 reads CASSLWGRGHNEQFF.

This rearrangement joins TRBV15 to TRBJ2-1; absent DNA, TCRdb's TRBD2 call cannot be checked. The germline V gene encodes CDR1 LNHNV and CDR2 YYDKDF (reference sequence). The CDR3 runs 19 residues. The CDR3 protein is CATSRARLGAASSYNEQFF.

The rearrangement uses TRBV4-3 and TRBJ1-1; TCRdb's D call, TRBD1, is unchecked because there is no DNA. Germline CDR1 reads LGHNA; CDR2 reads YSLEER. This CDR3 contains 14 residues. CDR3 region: CASSPNGGHAEAFF.

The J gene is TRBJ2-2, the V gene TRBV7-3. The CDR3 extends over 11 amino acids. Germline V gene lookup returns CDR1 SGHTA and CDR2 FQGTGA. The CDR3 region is CASSLTGELFF.

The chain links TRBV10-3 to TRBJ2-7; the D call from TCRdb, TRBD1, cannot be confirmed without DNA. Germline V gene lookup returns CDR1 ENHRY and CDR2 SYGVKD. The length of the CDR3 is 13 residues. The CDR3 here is CAISETGSYEQYF.

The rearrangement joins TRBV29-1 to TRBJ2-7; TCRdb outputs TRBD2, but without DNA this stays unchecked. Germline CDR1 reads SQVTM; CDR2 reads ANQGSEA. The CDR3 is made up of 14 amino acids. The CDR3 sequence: CSVVAGEILYEQYF.

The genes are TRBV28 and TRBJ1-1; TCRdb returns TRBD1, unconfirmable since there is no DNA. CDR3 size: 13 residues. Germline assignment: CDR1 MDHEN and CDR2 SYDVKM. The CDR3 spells CASSFPSPLEAFF.

The CDR3 is CASSDQPNYGYTF. The chain joins TRBV10-2 to TRBJ1-2. This CDR3 has 13 amino acids. Germline V CDR1 and CDR2: WSHSY, SAAADI.

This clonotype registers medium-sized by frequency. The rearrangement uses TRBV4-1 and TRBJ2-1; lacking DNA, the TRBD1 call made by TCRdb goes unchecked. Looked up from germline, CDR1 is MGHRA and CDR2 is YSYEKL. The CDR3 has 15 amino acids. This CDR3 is CASSLGTGGGSEQFF.

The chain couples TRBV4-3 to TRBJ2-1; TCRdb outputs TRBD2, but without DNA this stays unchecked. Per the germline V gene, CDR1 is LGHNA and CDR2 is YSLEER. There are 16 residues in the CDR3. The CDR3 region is CASSSGTSGYYNEQFF.

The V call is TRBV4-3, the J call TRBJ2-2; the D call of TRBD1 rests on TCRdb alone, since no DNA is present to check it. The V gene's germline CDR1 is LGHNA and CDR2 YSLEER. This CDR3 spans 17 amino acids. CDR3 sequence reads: CASGAQWQGGITGELFF.

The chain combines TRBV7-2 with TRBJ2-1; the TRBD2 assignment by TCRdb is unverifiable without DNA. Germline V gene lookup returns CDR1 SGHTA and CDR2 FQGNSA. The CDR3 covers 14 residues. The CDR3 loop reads CASDRLAEYNEQFF.

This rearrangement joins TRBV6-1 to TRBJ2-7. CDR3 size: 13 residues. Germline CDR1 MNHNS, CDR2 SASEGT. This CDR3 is CASSGHNFYEQYF.

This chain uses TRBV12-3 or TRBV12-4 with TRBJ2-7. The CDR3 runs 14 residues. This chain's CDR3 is CASSLNSLSYEQYF.

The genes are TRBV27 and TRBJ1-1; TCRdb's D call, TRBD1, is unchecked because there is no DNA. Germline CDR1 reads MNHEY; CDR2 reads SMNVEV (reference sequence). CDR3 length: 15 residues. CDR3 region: CASSSTGTGSTEAFF.